Each of the 8 T cell receptor beta chains below was sequenced from the same sample in a study of T cell changes during pregnancy in multiple sclerosis. The protocol was immunoSEQ multiplex PCR, while the TCRdb copy is restricted to in-frame clones and leaves out a portion. The data show some 56,000 clones, about 90% seen once. The sequences come from CD4+ T cells from peripheral blood mononuclear cells, collected after pregnancy. The receptors derive from a female donor with multiple sclerosis, enrolled in a pregnancy study.

This clone was recorded only once. The chain has TRBV7-2 and TRBJ2-1; TRBD2 matches 9 bases. Germline CDR1 SGHTA, CDR2 FQGNSA. This CDR3 has 14 amino acids. The trim removed 5 bases at V and 7 bases at J, leaving 6 bases unmatched. CDR3 DNA: TGTGCCAGCAGCCCGGGGACTAGCCTTAATGAGCAGTTCTTC. Translating gives CASSPGTSLNEQFF.

V gene TRBV11-2 combines with J gene TRBJ2-6; 7 bases align to TRBD2. The CDR3 sequence is 16 residues long. The V segment lost 4 bases and the J segment 2 bases; nucleotides outside the gene matches: 5. The V gene's germline CDR1 is SGHAT and CDR2 FQNNGV. CDR3 nucleotides: TGTGCCAGCAGCTACCGCGGGGGAACTGGGGCCAACGTCCTGACTTTC. This sequence encodes CASSYRGGTGANVLTF.

This clone was found once. The chain is built from TRBV5-5 and TRBJ2-5; 9 positions match TRBD1. CDR1 SGHKS and CDR2 YYEKEE come from the germline V gene (reference sequence). V shed 4 bases, J shed 0 bases, and the junction held 7 bases outside the gene matches. The CDR3 totals 16 residues. This chain's CDR3 is CASSSGTGSYQETQYF. The CDR3 region has the DNA TGTGCCAGCAGCAGCGGGACAGGGTCTTACCAAGAGACCCAGTACTTC. Together with reference TRBV5-5 and TRBJ2-5, the CDR3 gives the full variable domain: DAGVTQSPTHLIKTRGQQVTLRCSPISGHKSVSWYQQVLGQGPQFIFQYYEKEERGRGNFPDRFSARQFPNYSSELNVNALLLGDSALYLCASSSGTGSYQETQYFGPGTRLLVL.

The V gene is TRBV6-6, the J gene TRBJ2-2, with a weak D call TRBD2 (5 bases). The CDR3 spans 15 residues. Between the trimmed V and J ends, which lost 2 bases and 5 bases, there was a span of 12 bases. CDR1 and CDR2 from the germline V gene are MNHNY and SVGAGI (reference sequence). CDR3 amino acids: CASSYREYGTGELFF. The DNA of the CDR3 is TGTGCCAGCAGTTACAGGGAGTATGGGACCGGGGAGCTGTTTTTT.

This rearrangement joins TRBV7-9 to TRBJ2-5; D ambiguous. Germline V gives CDR1 SEHNR, CDR2 FQNEAQ (reference sequence). V lost 1 base to trimming and J lost 0 bases, with 6 bases between them. This CDR3 comprises 14 residues. Written as DNA, the CDR3 is TGTGCCAGCAGCTTAGGGGCGTACCAAGAGACCCAGTACTTC. The encoded protein is CASSLGAYQETQYF.

The chain recombines TRBV25-1 with TRBJ2-2; D may be TRBD2 (6 bases). CDR3 size: 14 residues. Germline V CDR1 and CDR2: MGHDK, SYGVNS. The V end lost 8 bases, the J end lost 2 bases, and 12 bases lay between the germline ends. The CDR3, as DNA: TGTGCCAGCTGGGGGGTTGGTAACACCGGGGAGCTGTTTTTT. Translation gives CASWGVGNTGELFF.

The count of this clone is one. V gene TRBV7-6 combines with J gene TRBJ1-2; a possible D gene is TRBD1 (5 bases). With 8 bases removed from V and 6 bases from J, the gap between germline ends came to 16 bases. The germline V gene encodes CDR1 SGHVS and CDR2 FNYEAQ. This CDR3 region has 13 residues. This chain's CDR3 is CASGGEGTDGYTF. CDR3 sequence (DNA): TGTGCCAGCGGCGGGGAGGGGACGGATGGCTACACCTTC.

The V call is TRBV7-3, the J call TRBJ1-1; 8 positions agree with TRBD1. CDR3 length: 12 residues. The germline V gene has CDR1 SGHTA and CDR2 FQGTGA. Trimming cost V 4 bases and J 9 bases; bases outside gene matches: 4. This chain's CDR3 is CASSSDRGKAFF. In nucleotides, the CDR3 is TGTGCCAGCAGCTCCGACAGGGGAAAAGCTTTCTTT. The full variable domain, rest sourced from reference TRBV7-3 and TRBJ1-1, is GAGVSQTPSNKVTEKGKYVELRCDPISGHTALYWYRQSLGQGPEFLIYFQGTGAADDSGLPNDRFFAVRPEGSVSTLKIQRTERGDSAVYLCASSSDRGKAFFGQGTRLTVV.